The 20 T cell receptor beta chains given below trace back to one sample, sequenced in a study of response to subunit inactivated influenza vaccine. TCRdb analysed the RT-PCR reads with MiXCR anew, one entry per CDR3 protein. Among 560,000 or so distinct CDR3 sequences listed, roughly 8.2% were seen once. Sequencing used PBMCs from blood, obtained around 25 months after vaccination. Every receptor here comes from a man in his fifties or sixties who received an inactivated influenza vaccine.

The sample holds many counts of this clonotype. The chain employs TRBV5-1 and TRBJ1-1; D may be TRBD1 (6 bases). CDR3 length: 15 residues. Germline V lookup: CDR1 SGHRS, CDR2 YFSETQ. V was shortened by 2 bases and J by 1 base, with 12 bases between the two germline ends. This chain's CDR3 is CASSLGGRSNTEAFF. CDR3 nucleotides: TGCGCCAGCAGCTTAGGGGGACGGTCGAACACTGAAGCTTTCTTT. Full variable domain (missing parts from reference TRBV5-1 and TRBJ1-1): KAGVTQTPRYLIKTRGQQVTLSCSPISGHRSVSWYQQTPGQGLQFLFEYFSETQRNKGNFPGRFSGRQFSNSRSEMNVSTLELGDSALYLCASSLGGRSNTEAFFGQGTRLTVV.

This clonotype has a handful of counts. The rearrangement links TRBV7-9 to TRBJ1-1; D perhaps matches TRBD1 (6 bases). The CDR3 runs 16 residues. V lost 5 bases, J lost 6 bases, and 22 bases lay in between. In germline, CDR1 is SEHNR, CDR2 FQNEAQ (reference sequence). The CDR3 DNA sequence: TGTGCCAGCAGCGGACCCAGACAGGCGATTGGCGCTGAAGCTTTCTTT. Translated: CASSGPRQAIGAEAFF.

The chain couples TRBV6-1 to TRBJ1-2; D possibly corresponds to TRBD1 (5 bases). The V and J ends lost 5 bases and 5 bases respectively, with 15 bases between them. Germline V gene sequence: CDR1 MNHNS, CDR2 SASEGT. The CDR3 is 14 amino acids. As DNA, the CDR3 is TGTGCCAGCAGTCCTACCGGGACTGGGTATGGCTACACCTTC. This translates into CASSPTGTGYGYTF.

This rearrangement joins TRBV5-1 to TRBJ2-2; 9 bases fit TRBD1. Germline V lookup: CDR1 SGHRS, CDR2 YFSETQ. The ends lost 2 bases at V and 1 base at J; junction bases unmatched: 6. This CDR3 is built from 17 residues. This CDR3 reads CASSLTGGAGNTGELFF. The DNA for the CDR3 is TGCGCCAGCAGCTTAACAGGGGGCGCGGGGAACACCGGGGAGCTGTTTTTT.

The sample holds many counts of this clonotype. The J gene is TRBJ2-1, the V gene TRBV4-2, with 7 bases matching TRBD1. The germline V gene has CDR1 LGHNA and CDR2 YNFKEQ. The V segment lost 1 base and the J segment 15 bases; nucleotides outside the gene matches: 15. The CDR3 sequence is 15 residues long. This chain's CDR3 is CASSQVKSYEGAGFF. CDR3 nucleotides: TGTGCCAGCAGCCAAGTAAAATCATATGAGGGGGCTGGGTTCTTC.

This clonotype was seen a few times. The CDR3 coding sequence is TGCGCCAGCTCATTGGGCGGTACAGACTACGAGCAGTACTTC. Translation gives CASSLGGTDYEQYF. This chain links TRBV4-1 with TRBJ2-7; D gene ambiguous. Germline V lookup: CDR1 MGHRA, CDR2 YSYEKL. With 8 bases removed from V and 3 bases from J, the gap between germline ends came to 17 bases. This CDR3 is 14 amino acids long.

The rearrangement links TRBV27 to TRBJ2-7; 14 nucleotides agree with TRBD2. Losses at the gene ends were 3 bases for V and 3 bases for J; bases not matched to a gene: 1. The CDR3 spans 15 residues. CDR1 MNHEY and CDR2 SMNVEV come from the germline V gene (reference sequence). The CDR3, as DNA: TGTGCCAGCAGTTTGACTAGCGGGGGGGACTACGAGCAGTACTTC. It encodes CASSLTSGGDYEQYF.

The rearrangement uses TRBV5-4 and TRBJ2-7; 12 bases agree with TRBD2. V lost 5 bases to trimming and J lost 6 bases; unmatched junction nucleotides: 6. Germline assignment: CDR1 SGHNT and CDR2 YYREEE (reference sequence). The CDR3 length is 14 residues. The DNA of the CDR3 is TGTGCCAGCAGTCTAGCGGGGGGGAGGGGCGAGCAGTACTTC. As protein: CASSLAGGRGEQYF.

The V and J genes are TRBV5-1 and TRBJ1-6; D is unresolved. V was clipped by 0 bases and J by 10 bases, with 11 bases between them. This CDR3 has 14 residues. CDR1 SGHRS and CDR2 YFSETQ come from the germline V gene. CDR3 sequence (DNA): TGCGCCAGCAGCTTGGCCCAGATGGGCTCACCCCTCCACTTT. This codes for CASSLAQMGSPLHF.

There are a few counts of this clonotype. The chain uses TRBV10-3 and TRBJ2-5; TRBD1 aligns across 7 bases. The trim removed 3 bases at V and 5 bases at J, leaving 6 bases unmatched. The CDR3 sequence is 14 residues long. Per the germline V gene, CDR1 is ENHRY and CDR2 is SYGVKD. The CDR3 here is CAISDVTGWETQYF. The DNA of the CDR3 is TGTGCCATCAGTGACGTGACAGGGTGGGAGACCCAGTACTTC.

The sample holds a few counts of this clonotype. The CDR3 DNA sequence: TGCAGTGCTACGTTTGTGAAGGGGGCTAATGAAAAACTGTTTTTT. It specifies CSATFVKGANEKLFF. This chain uses TRBV20-1 with TRBJ1-4; a weak D match, TRBD1 (6 bases). Germline CDR1 and CDR2: DFQATT and SNEGSKA (reference sequence). The CDR3 length is 15 residues. V was trimmed by 4 bases and J by 3 bases, leaving 15 bases between them.

This clonotype was counted a few times. The chain has TRBV12-3 or TRBV12-4 and TRBJ2-7, with 8 nucleotides matching TRBD1. There are 15 residues in the CDR3. J gave up 0 bases and V 6 bases, and 7 bases lay outside the gene matches. The CDR3 bases are TGTGCCAGCAGGGCGGGACAGGAGAGCTCCTACGAGCAGTACTTC. Translating it yields CASRAGQESSYEQYF.

J is TRBJ2-7 and V is TRBV6-2 or TRBV6-3; a possible D gene is TRBD1 (6 bases). CDR1 is MNHEY and CDR2 is SVGEGT in the germline V gene. V lost 7 bases and J lost 3, with 19 bases in between. The CDR3 extends over 15 amino acids. This CDR3 is CASNPTRQENYEQYF. In DNA, the CDR3 is TGTGCCAGCAACCCCACCCGACAGGAGAACTACGAGCAGTACTTC.

This clonotype occurred many times. The chain combines TRBV11-2 with TRBJ2-7; D is unclear. CDR3 length equals 15 residues. Germline CDR1 is SGHAT and CDR2 is FQNNGV. V gave up 0 bases and J gave up 0 bases, with 9 bases separating them. CDR3 sequence: CASSLENHNSYEQYF. The CDR3 DNA reads TGTGCCAGCAGCTTAGAGAACCACAACTCCTACGAGCAGTACTTC.

V gene TRBV29-1 combines with J gene TRBJ1-5; no firm D call. Germline values: CDR1 SQVTM, CDR2 ANQGSEA. The CDR3 covers 13 residues. V gave up 4 bases and J gave up 0 bases, with 7 bases separating them. CDR3 residues: CSVALYSNQPQHF. CDR3 sequence (DNA): TGCAGCGTTGCGCTGTATAGCAATCAGCCCCAGCATTTT. Filled out from reference TRBV29-1 and TRBJ1-5, the complete variable domain reads SAVISQKPSRDICQRGTSLTIQCQVDSQVTMMFWYRQQPGQSLTLIATANQGSEATYESGFVIDKFPISRPNLTFSTLTVSNMSPEDSSIYLCSVALYSNQPQHFGDGTRLSIL.

This clonotype was detected once. The CDR3 spells CATARGETQYF. CDR3 DNA: TGTGCCACGGCACGAGGGGAGACCCAGTACTTC. The chain joins TRBV27 to TRBJ2-5; D perhaps matches TRBD2 (5 bases). CDR1 MNHEY and CDR2 SMNVEV come from the germline V gene (reference sequence). V lost 10 bases and J 5 bases, leaving 11 bases between the germline ends. This CDR3 has 11 amino acids.

Ten or more counts support this clonotype. The rearrangement uses TRBV12-3 or TRBV12-4 and TRBJ1-1, with D possibly being TRBD1 (6 bases). CDR3 length: 13 amino acids. Trimming stripped 7 bases from V and 3 bases from J, with 12 bases between. The CDR3 spells CASNRQVHTEAFF. In DNA, the CDR3 is TGTGCCAGCAACAGACAGGTCCACACTGAAGCTTTCTTT.

This chain connects TRBV7-2 to TRBJ2-2; 11 nucleotides match TRBD1. J was trimmed by 4 bases and V by 6 bases; bases with no gene match: 10. The CDR3 is 17 amino acids. Germline V lookup: CDR1 SGHTA, CDR2 FQGNSA. The CDR3 loop is CASSLQSGTGGTGELFF. The CDR3 DNA reads as TGTGCCAGCAGTCTCCAGTCTGGGACAGGGGGCACCGGGGAGCTGTTTTTT.

The chain links TRBV20-1 to TRBJ2-3; no clear D gene. The V and J ends lost 0 bases and 2 bases respectively, with 12 bases between them. The CDR3 has 15 residues. Germline CDR1 reads DFQATT; CDR2 reads SNEGSKA (reference sequence). CDR3 sequence: CSARDFRVNTDTQYF. Here the CDR3 DNA reads TGCAGTGCTAGAGATTTTCGGGTAAACACAGATACGCAGTATTTT.

This clonotype has at least ten counts. The chain uses TRBV10-3 and TRBJ1-4; TRBD1 matches 8 bases. Germline CDR1 ENHRY, CDR2 SYGVKD. The CDR3 has 15 amino acids. V was pared by 6 bases and J by 5 bases, with 8 bases of the junction left unmatched. This CDR3 is CAIREGTGQNEKLFF. In DNA, the CDR3 is TGTGCCATCAGGGAGGGGACAGGTCAGAATGAAAAACTGTTTTTT.